A selection of T cell receptor beta chains follows, all from one sample in a study of glioma-infiltrating T cells. MiXCR, applied by TCRdb to the multiplex PCR reads, yields one record per CDR3 protein. This table has 300,000 to 450,000 distinct CDR3 sequences, 41% appearing once. The sequenced material came from glioma tissue, nonneoplastic brain tissue, or PBMCs (not recorded which). The origin of the receptors is a human donor with low-grade glioma or glioblastoma, undergoing nonglioma brain surgery, or in good health (not recorded which). The CDR3 runs from the conserved cysteine through the conserved F or W. Each record gives: CDR3 DNA, CDR3 protein, CDR3 length, clone size, D gene, J gene, V gene. D genes are given only for firm matches. A row's size may be missing; if present it is once, few, many or a size class.

CDR3nt: TGTGCCAGCAGTGATGTTGATGGAGTTACTAGCACAGATACGCAGTATTTT; CDR3aa: CASSDVDGVTSTDTQYF; len: 17; abundance: .; d_gene: .; j_gene: TRBJ2-3; v_gene: TRBV2
CDR3nt: TGTGCCAGCAGTTATGGGAGCTGGGAGACCCAGTACTTC; CDR3aa: CASSYGSWETQYF; len: 13; abundance: many; d_gene: .; j_gene: TRBJ2-5; v_gene: TRBV6-2/TRBV6-3
CDR3nt: TGTGCCAGCAGCGGCCTGAGGATGCAAGAGACCCAGTACTTC; CDR3aa: CASSGLRMQETQYF; len: 14; abundance: .; d_gene: .; j_gene: TRBJ2-5; v_gene: TRBV28
CDR3nt: TGCGCCAGCAGCTTGGCAGGGGCCTGGTACGAGCAGTACTTC; CDR3aa: CASSLAGAWYEQYF; len: 14; abundance: .; d_gene: .; j_gene: TRBJ2-7; v_gene: TRBV5-1
CDR3nt: TGTGCCAGCAGTTACTATGGGGATGGTACCGAAGCTTTCTTT; CDR3aa: CASSYYGDGTEAFF; len: 14; abundance: many; d_gene: .; j_gene: TRBJ1-1; v_gene: TRBV6-2/TRBV6-3
CDR3nt: TGTGCCAGCAGTCCGACTGGACTCACAGATACGCAGTATTTT; CDR3aa: CASSPTGLTDTQYF; len: 14; abundance: many; d_gene: .; j_gene: TRBJ2-3; v_gene: TRBV6-1
CDR3nt: TGTGCCAGCAGTCTCGCGATGGGGGGCACGGACAATGAGCAGTTCTTC; CDR3aa: CASSLAMGGTDNEQFF; len: 16; abundance: few; d_gene: .; j_gene: TRBJ2-1; v_gene: TRBV28
CDR3nt: TGTGCCAGTAGTATAGTGGTACAGGTCGACAATGAGCAGTTCTTC; CDR3aa: CASSIVVQVDNEQFF; len: 15; abundance: .; d_gene: .; j_gene: TRBJ2-1; v_gene: TRBV19
CDR3nt: TGCAGTGGCGTAGCGGGCATCGCAGATACGCAGTATTTT; CDR3aa: CSGVAGIADTQYF; len: 13; abundance: .; d_gene: TRBD2; j_gene: TRBJ2-3; v_gene: TRBV20-1
CDR3nt: TGTGCCAGCAGTTTATATCCACTAGCCGTCGATGAGCAGTCCTTC; CDR3aa: CASSLYPLAVDEQSF; len: 15; abundance: .; d_gene: .; j_gene: TRBJ2-1; v_gene: TRBV28
CDR3nt: TGTGCCACGTTTAGTCAAGATACGCAGTATTTT; CDR3aa: CATFSQDTQYF; len: 11; abundance: .; d_gene: .; j_gene: TRBJ2-3; v_gene: TRBV2
CDR3nt: TGTGCCAGCAGCACCTCGGGCAATGAGCAGTTCTTC; CDR3aa: CASSTSGNEQFF; len: 12; abundance: .; d_gene: .; j_gene: TRBJ2-1; v_gene: TRBV11-1
CDR3nt: TGCAGCGTTGGAGAGACCCAGTACTTC; CDR3aa: CSVGETQYF; len: 9; abundance: .; d_gene: .; j_gene: TRBJ2-5; v_gene: TRBV29-1
CDR3nt: TGTGCCAGCAGTTTACCTGGGCCAGGGGGAACTGGAAACACCATATATTTT; CDR3aa: CASSLPGPGGTGNTIYF; len: 17; abundance: .; d_gene: TRBD1; j_gene: TRBJ1-3; v_gene: TRBV28
CDR3nt: TGCGCCAGCAGCCAAGTCCCAGCTAACTATGGCTACACCTTC; CDR3aa: CASSQVPANYGYTF; len: 14; abundance: .; d_gene: .; j_gene: TRBJ1-2; v_gene: TRBV4-1
CDR3nt: TGTGCCAGCAGCCCCCCAGGGTTAGTGGACGGGGAGCTGTTTTTT; CDR3aa: CASSPPGLVDGELFF; len: 15; abundance: few; d_gene: .; j_gene: TRBJ2-2; v_gene: TRBV7-6
CDR3nt: TGTGCCAGCAGTGCGTCCAGGGGGCGGAGGACTGAAGCTTTCTTT; CDR3aa: CASSASRGRRTEAFF; len: 15; abundance: many; d_gene: TRBD1; j_gene: TRBJ1-1; v_gene: TRBV27
CDR3nt: TGTGCCAGCAGACCCGGACAGGGGATTAATTCACCCCTCCACTTT; CDR3aa: CASRPGQGINSPLHF; len: 15; abundance: .; d_gene: TRBD1; j_gene: TRBJ1-6; v_gene: TRBV7-9
CDR3nt: TGTGCCAGCAGCTTGGTTGCTAGCGGGAGCTATGAGCAGTTCTTC; CDR3aa: CASSLVASGSYEQFF; len: 15; abundance: .; d_gene: TRBD2; j_gene: TRBJ2-1; v_gene: TRBV5-4
CDR3nt: TGCAGTGCTGGCGCGCGGTCTCAAGAGACCCAGTACTTC; CDR3aa: CSAGARSQETQYF; len: 13; abundance: few; d_gene: .; j_gene: TRBJ2-5; v_gene: TRBV20-1
CDR3nt: TGTGCCAGCAGCTTTAACCAAGCGGGCAATGAGCAGTTCTTC; CDR3aa: CASSFNQAGNEQFF; len: 14; abundance: .; d_gene: .; j_gene: TRBJ2-1; v_gene: TRBV3-1
CDR3nt: TGTGCCAGCAGCCGATCCAGGGCAGGGCAGCCCCAGCATTTT; CDR3aa: CASSRSRAGQPQHF; len: 14; abundance: .; d_gene: .; j_gene: TRBJ1-5; v_gene: TRBV7-3
CDR3nt: TGTGCCAGCAGTTTCGGGGGGCCGAGCTCCTACGAGCAGTACTTC; CDR3aa: CASSFGGPSSYEQYF; len: 15; abundance: few; d_gene: .; j_gene: TRBJ2-7; v_gene: TRBV28
CDR3nt: TGCGCCAGCAGCTTGGCGGACAGCCACACCGGGGAGCTGTTTTTT; CDR3aa: CASSLADSHTGELFF; len: 15; abundance: .; d_gene: .; j_gene: TRBJ2-2; v_gene: TRBV5-1
CDR3nt: TGTGCCAGCAGTTTAGCCCAGGGGGAGACCCAGTACTTC; CDR3aa: CASSLAQGETQYF; len: 13; abundance: .; d_gene: .; j_gene: TRBJ2-5; v_gene: TRBV27
CDR3nt: TGTGCCACCCAGTTTGGGACAGGGGGCACAGATACGCAGTATTTT; CDR3aa: CATQFGTGGTDTQYF; len: 15; abundance: .; d_gene: TRBD1; j_gene: TRBJ2-3; v_gene: TRBV28
CDR3nt: TGCAGTGCTAGTGATCCGGACTATCAACCGAGCTCCTACAATGAGCAGTTCTTC; CDR3aa: CSASDPDYQPSSYNEQFF; len: 18; abundance: few; d_gene: .; j_gene: TRBJ2-1; v_gene: TRBV20-1
CDR3nt: TGTGCCAGCAGCCGCGAGATACTAGCGGGAGACATGGGCACAGATACGCAGTATTTT; CDR3aa: CASSREILAGDMGTDTQYF; len: 19; abundance: .; d_gene: TRBD2; j_gene: TRBJ2-3; v_gene: TRBV7-9
CDR3nt: TGTGCCAGCACCTTCTCGGGACCCCAAGAGACCCAGTACTTC; CDR3aa: CASTFSGPQETQYF; len: 14; abundance: few; d_gene: .; j_gene: TRBJ2-5; v_gene: TRBV7-2
CDR3nt: TGTGCCAGCAGTGCGACAGGATGGGACACTGAAGGTTTCTTT; CDR3aa: CASSATGWDTEGFF; len: 14; abundance: .; d_gene: .; j_gene: TRBJ1-1; v_gene: TRBV25-1
CDR3nt: TGTGCCAGCAGTTACTCACCGGACGGACCCTACGAGCAGTACTTC; CDR3aa: CASSYSPDGPYEQYF; len: 15; abundance: .; d_gene: .; j_gene: TRBJ2-7; v_gene: TRBV6-2/TRBV6-3
CDR3nt: TGCAGTGCTCATACAGGGGGCGCCTACGAGCAGTACTTC; CDR3aa: CSAHTGGAYEQYF; len: 13; abundance: .; d_gene: TRBD1; j_gene: TRBJ2-7; v_gene: TRBV20-1
CDR3nt: TGTGCCAGCAGCCCGGAGGGCGGTCACACCGGGGAGCTGTTTTTT; CDR3aa: CASSPEGGHTGELFF; len: 15; abundance: .; d_gene: .; j_gene: TRBJ2-2; v_gene: TRBV7-9
CDR3nt: TGTGCCAGCAGCTTACCGAGACAGCCCAGGGGTAAAAACATTCAGTACTTC; CDR3aa: CASSLPRQPRGKNIQYF; len: 17; abundance: .; d_gene: .; j_gene: TRBJ2-4; v_gene: TRBV7-8
CDR3nt: TGCAGCGCCATGTGGTGGGGAGAGCAGTTCTTC; CDR3aa: CSAMWWGEQFF; len: 11; abundance: .; d_gene: .; j_gene: TRBJ2-1; v_gene: TRBV29-1
CDR3nt: TGCAGTGCCGATCTCTCGACAGGCGGCACTGAAGCTTTCTTT; CDR3aa: CSADLSTGGTEAFF; len: 14; abundance: few; d_gene: .; j_gene: TRBJ1-1; v_gene: TRBV20-1